This T cell receptor beta chain was recovered during a study of blood T cell repertoires in COVID-19. On the study more broadly: The samples span acute and convalescent COVID-19 from the United States, Italy and Spain. PBMCs, B-cell-depleted T cells, or T cells were the source of the cDNA or gDNA that made up the material.

Germline V gene data show CDR1 as SSHAT and CDR2 as FNYEAQ (reference sequence). The CDR3 runs to 16 residues. Here immunoSEQ multiplex PCR was the method, and the copy in TCRdb shows in-frame clones only, minus some. The data show 200,000 to 300,000 clones, 84% seen once. A few counts support this clone. Germline and junction disagree at one end, which may indicate a read error. The chain carries TRBV7-7 and TRBJ2-2; weak D call: TRBD2 (5 bases). This clonotype was obtained from a man aged 50 or older with acute or convalescent COVID-19. Sequencing was done on a sample of peripheral blood. The CDR3 spells CASSLVVGDRTGELFF. As DNA, the CDR3 is TGTGCTAGCAGCTTAGTGGTGGGAGATCGCACCGGGGAGCTGTTTTTT. Full variable domain (remainder filled in from reference TRBV7-7 and TRBJ2-2): GAGVSQSPRYKVTKRGQDVTLRCDPISSHATLYWYQQALGQGPEFLTYFNYEAQPDKSGLPSDRFSAERPEGSISTLTIQRTEQRDSAMYRCASSLVVGDRTGELFFGEGSRLTVL.